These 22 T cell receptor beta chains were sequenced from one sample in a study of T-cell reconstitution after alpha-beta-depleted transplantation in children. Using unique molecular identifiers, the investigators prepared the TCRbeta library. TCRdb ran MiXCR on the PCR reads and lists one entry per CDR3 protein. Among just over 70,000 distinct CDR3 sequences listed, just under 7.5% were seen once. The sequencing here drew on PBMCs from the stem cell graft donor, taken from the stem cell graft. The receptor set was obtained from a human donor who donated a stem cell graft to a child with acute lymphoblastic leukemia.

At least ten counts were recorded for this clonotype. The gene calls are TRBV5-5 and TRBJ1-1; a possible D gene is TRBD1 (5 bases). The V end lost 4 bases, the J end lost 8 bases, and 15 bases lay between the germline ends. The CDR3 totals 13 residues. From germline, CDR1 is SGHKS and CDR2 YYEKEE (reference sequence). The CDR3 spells CASSRIGTAEAFF. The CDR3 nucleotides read TGTGCCAGCAGCCGTATAGGGACGGCCGAAGCTTTCTTT. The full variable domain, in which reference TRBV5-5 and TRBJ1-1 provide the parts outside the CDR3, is DAGVTQSPTHLIKTRGQQVTLRCSPISGHKSVSWYQQVLGQGPQFIFQYYEKEERGRGNFPDRFSARQFPNYSSELNVNALLLGDSALYLCASSRIGTAEAFFGQGTRLTVV.

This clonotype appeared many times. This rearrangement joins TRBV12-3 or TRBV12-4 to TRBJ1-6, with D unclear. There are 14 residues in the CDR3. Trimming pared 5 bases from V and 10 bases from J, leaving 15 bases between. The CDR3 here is CASSGSGEKSPLHF. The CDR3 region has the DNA TGTGCCAGCAGTGGTTCGGGAGAGAAATCACCCCTCCACTTT.

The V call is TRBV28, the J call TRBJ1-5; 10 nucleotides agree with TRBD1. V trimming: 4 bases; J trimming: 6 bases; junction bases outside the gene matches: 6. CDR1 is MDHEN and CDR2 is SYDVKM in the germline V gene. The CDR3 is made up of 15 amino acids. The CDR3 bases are TGTGCCAGCAGTTGGGGGACAGGGGTAGGTCAGCCCCAGCATTTT. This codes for CASSWGTGVGQPQHF.

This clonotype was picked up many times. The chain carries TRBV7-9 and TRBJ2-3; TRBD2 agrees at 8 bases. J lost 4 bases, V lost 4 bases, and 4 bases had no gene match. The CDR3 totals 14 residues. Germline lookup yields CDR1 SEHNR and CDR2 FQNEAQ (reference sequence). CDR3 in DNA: TGTGCCAGCAGCTCCCTTAGCGGGGCAGATACGCAGTATTTT. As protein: CASSSLSGADTQYF.

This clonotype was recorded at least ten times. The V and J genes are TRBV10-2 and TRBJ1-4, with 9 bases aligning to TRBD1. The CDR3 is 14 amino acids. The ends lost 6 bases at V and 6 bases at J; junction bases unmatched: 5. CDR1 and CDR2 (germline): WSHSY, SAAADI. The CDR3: CASRPRDRDEKLFF. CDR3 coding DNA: TGCGCCAGCAGGCCCCGGGACAGGGATGAAAAACTGTTTTTT.

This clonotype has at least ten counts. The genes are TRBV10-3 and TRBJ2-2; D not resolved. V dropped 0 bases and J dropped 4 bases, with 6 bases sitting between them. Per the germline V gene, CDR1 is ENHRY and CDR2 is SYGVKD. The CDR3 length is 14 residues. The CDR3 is CAISESLGTGELFF. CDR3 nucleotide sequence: TGTGCCATCAGTGAGTCGTTGGGCACCGGGGAGCTGTTTTTT.

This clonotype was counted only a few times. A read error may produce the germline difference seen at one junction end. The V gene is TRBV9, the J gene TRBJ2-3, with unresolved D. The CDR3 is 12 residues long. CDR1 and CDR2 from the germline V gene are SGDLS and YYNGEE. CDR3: CASSVGTDMQYF. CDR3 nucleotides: TGTGCCAGCAGCGTGGGCACAGATATGCAGTATTTT.

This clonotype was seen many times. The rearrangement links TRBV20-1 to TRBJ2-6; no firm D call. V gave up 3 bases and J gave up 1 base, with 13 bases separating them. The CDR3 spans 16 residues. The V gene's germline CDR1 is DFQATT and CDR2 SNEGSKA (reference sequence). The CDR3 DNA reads TGCAGTGCTAGGGTCCGATCACAGTCTGGGGCCAACGTCCTGACTTTC. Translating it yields CSARVRSQSGANVLTF.

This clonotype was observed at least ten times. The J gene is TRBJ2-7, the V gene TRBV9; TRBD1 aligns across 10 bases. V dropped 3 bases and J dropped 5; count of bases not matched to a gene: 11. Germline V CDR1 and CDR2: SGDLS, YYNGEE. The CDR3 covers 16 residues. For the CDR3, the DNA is TGTGCCAGCAGCGCCGGGGCCGGGACAGGGGCCCACGAGCAGTACTTC. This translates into CASSAGAGTGAHEQYF.

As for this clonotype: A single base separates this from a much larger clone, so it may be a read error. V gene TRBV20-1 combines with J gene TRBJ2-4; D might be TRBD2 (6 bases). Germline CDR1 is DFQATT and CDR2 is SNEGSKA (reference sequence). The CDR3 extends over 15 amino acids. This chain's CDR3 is CCASILGGAKNIQYF. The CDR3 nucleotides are TGCTGTGCTAGCATTCTGGGGGGAGCCAAAAACATTCAGTACTTC.

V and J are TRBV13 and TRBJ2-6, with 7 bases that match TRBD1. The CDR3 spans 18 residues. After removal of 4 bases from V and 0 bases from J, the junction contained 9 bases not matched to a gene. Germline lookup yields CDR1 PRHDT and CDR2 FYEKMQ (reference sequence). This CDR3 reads CASSSNRGLGSGANVLTF. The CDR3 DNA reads TGTGCCAGCAGCTCGAACAGGGGATTGGGCTCTGGGGCCAACGTCCTGACTTTC.

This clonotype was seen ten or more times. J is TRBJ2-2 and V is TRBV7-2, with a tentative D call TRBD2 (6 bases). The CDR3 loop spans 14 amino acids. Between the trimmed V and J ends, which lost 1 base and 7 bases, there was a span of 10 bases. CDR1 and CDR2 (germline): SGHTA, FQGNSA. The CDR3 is CASSLVWGGGELFF. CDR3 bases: TGTGCCAGCAGCTTAGTTTGGGGAGGCGGGGAGCTGTTTTTT.

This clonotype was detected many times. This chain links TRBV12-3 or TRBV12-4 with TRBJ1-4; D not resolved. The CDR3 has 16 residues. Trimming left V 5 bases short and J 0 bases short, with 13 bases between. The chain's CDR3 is CASSPDAGATNEKLFF. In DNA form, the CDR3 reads TGTGCCAGCAGTCCGGACGCAGGAGCAACTAATGAAAAACTGTTTTTT.

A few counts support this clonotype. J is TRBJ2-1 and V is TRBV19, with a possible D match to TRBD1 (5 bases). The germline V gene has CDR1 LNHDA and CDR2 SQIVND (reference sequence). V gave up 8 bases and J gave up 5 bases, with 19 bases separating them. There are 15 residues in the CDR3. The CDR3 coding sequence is TGTGCCAGTCGCCATGCAGGGCGCAGCGACAATGAGCAGTTCTTC. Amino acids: CASRHAGRSDNEQFF.

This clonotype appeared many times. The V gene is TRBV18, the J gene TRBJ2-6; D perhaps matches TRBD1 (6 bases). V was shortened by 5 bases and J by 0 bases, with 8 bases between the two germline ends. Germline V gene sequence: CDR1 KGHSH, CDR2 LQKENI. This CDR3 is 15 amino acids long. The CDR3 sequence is CASSDRTSGANVLTF. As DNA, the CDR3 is TGTGCCAGCTCAGACAGGACCTCTGGGGCCAACGTCCTGACTTTC. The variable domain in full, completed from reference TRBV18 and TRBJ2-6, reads NAGVMQNPRHLVRRRGQEARLRCSPMKGHSHVYWYRQLPEEGLKFMVYLQKENIIDESGMPKERFSAEFPKEGPSILRIQQVVRGDSAAYFCASSDRTSGANVLTFGAGSRLTVL.

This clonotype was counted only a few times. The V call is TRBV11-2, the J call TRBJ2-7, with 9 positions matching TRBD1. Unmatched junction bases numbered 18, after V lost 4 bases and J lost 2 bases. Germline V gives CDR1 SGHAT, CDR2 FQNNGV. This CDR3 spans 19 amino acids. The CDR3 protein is CASSSRKGTGMGGAYEQYF. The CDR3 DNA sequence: TGTGCCAGCAGCTCCCGAAAGGGGACAGGGATGGGGGGGGCCTACGAGCAGTACTTC.

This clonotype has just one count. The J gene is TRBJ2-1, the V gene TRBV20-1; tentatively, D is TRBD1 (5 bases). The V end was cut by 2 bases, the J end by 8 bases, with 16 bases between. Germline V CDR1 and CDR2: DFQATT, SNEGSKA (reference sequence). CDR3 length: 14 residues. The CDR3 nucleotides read TGCAGTGCTAGATTCGGGCCCAGGGCTCATGAGCAGTTCTTC. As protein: CSARFGPRAHEQFF.

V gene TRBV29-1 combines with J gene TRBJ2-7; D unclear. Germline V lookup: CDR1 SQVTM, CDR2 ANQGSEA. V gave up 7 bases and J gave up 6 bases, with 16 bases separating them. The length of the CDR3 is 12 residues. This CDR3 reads CSASFREAEQYF. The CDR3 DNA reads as TGCAGCGCCTCCTTCCGCGAGGCCGAGCAGTACTTC.

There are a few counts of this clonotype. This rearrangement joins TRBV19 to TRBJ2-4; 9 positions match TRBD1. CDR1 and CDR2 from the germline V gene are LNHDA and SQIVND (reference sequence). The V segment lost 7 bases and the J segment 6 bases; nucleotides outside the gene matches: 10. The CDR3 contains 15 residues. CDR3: CASTLEGQGRNIQYF. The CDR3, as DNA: TGTGCCAGTACCCTAGAGGGACAGGGCAGAAACATTCAGTACTTC. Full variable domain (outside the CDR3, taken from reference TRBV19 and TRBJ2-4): DGGITQSPKYLFRKEGQNVTLSCEQNLNHDAMYWYRQDPGQGLRLIYYSQIVNDFQKGDIAEGYSVSREKKESFPLTVTSAQKNPTAFYLCASTLEGQGRNIQYFGAGTRLSVL.

The CDR3 region has the DNA TGTGCCAGTAGCCTGGAGGGGGTCGATTCGTCCCCGCTGGGCTACACCTTC. This codes for CASSLEGVDSSPLGYTF. The J gene is TRBJ1-2, the V gene TRBV19; D is possibly TRBD1 (6 bases). The V gene lost 6 bases and the J gene lost 8 bases, with 28 bases spanning the gap. CDR1 is LNHDA, CDR2 SQIVND, per germline (reference sequence). There are 17 residues in the CDR3.

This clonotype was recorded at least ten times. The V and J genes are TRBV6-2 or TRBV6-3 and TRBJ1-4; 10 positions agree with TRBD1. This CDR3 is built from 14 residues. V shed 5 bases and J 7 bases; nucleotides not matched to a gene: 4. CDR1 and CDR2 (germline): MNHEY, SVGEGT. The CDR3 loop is CASSDRGLIEKLFF. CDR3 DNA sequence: TGTGCCAGCAGTGACAGGGGGCTAATTGAAAAACTGTTTTTT.

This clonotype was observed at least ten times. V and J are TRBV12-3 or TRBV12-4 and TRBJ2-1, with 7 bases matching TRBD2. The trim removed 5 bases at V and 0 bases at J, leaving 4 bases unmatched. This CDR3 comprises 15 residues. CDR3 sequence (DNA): TGTGCCAGCAGTCCGAGGACTAGCTCCTACAATGAGCAGTTCTTC. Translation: CASSPRTSSYNEQFF.